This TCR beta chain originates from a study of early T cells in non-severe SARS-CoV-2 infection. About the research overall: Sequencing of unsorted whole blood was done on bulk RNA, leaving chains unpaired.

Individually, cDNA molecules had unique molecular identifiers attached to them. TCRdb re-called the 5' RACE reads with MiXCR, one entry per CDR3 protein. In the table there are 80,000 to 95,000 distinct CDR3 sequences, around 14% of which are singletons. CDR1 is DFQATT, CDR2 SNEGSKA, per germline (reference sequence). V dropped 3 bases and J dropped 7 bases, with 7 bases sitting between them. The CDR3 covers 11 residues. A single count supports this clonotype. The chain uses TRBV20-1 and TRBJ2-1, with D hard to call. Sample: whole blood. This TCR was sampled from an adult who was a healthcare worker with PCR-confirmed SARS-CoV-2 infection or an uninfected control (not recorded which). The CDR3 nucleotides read TGCAGTGCTAGTCTCAGGAATGAGCAGTTCTTC. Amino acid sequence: CSASLRNEQFF.